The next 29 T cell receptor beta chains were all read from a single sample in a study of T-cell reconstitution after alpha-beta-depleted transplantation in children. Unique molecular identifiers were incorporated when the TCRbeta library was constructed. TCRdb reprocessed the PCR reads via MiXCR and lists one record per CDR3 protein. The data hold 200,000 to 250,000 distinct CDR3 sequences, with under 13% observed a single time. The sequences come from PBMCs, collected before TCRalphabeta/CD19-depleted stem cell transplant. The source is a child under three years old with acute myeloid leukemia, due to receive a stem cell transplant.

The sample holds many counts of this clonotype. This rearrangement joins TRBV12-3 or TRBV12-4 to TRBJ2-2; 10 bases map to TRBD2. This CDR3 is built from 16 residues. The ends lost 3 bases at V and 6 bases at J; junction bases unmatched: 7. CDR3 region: CASSFMISGGPGELFF. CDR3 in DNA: TGTGCCAGCAGTTTCATGATTAGCGGGGGGCCCGGGGAGCTGTTTTTT.

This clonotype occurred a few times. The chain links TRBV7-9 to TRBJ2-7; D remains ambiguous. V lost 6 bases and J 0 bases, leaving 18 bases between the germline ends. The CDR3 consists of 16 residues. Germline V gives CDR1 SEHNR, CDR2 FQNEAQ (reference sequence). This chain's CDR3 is CASSPSQIQISYEQYF. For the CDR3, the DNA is TGTGCCAGCAGTCCCTCCCAGATCCAGATCTCCTACGAGCAGTACTTC. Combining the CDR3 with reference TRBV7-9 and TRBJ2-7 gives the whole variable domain DTGVSQNPRHKITKRGQNVTFRCDPISEHNRLYWYRQTLGQGPEFLTYFQNEAQLEKSRLLSDRFSAERPKGSFSTLEIQRTEQGDSAMYLCASSPSQIQISYEQYFGPGTRLTVT.

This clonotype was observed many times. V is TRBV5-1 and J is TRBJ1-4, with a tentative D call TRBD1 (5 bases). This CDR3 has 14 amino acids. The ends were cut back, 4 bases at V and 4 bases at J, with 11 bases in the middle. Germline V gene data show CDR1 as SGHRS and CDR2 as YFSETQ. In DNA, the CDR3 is TGCGCCAGCAGCCAGGGACCGAATAATGAAAAACTGTTTTTT. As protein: CASSQGPNNEKLFF.

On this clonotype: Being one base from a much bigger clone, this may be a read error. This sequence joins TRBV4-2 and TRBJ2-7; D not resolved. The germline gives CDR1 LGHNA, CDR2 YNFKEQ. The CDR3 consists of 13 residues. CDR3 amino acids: CASNQDPGYEQYF. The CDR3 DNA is TGTGCCAGCAACCAAGACCCCGGCTACGAGCAGTACTTC.

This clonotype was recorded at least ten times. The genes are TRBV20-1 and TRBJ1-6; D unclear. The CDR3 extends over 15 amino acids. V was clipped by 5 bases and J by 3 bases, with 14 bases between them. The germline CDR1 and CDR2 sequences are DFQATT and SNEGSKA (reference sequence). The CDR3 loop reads CSAYPIAIYNSPLHF. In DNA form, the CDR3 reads TGCAGTGCTTACCCAATTGCCATCTATAATTCACCCCTCCACTTT.

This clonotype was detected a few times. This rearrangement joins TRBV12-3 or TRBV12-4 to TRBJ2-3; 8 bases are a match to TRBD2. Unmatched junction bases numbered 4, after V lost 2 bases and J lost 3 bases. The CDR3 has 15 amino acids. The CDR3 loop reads CASSLLREGTDTQYF. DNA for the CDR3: TGTGCCAGCAGTTTACTACGGGAGGGGACAGATACGCAGTATTTT.

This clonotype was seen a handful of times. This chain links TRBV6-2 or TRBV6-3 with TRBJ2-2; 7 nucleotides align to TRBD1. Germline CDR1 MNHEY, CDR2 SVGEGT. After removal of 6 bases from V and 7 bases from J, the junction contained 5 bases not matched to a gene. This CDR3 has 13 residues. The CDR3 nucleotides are TGTGCCAGCAGAAGACAGGGTTTCGGGGAGCTGTTTTTT. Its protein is CASRRQGFGELFF.

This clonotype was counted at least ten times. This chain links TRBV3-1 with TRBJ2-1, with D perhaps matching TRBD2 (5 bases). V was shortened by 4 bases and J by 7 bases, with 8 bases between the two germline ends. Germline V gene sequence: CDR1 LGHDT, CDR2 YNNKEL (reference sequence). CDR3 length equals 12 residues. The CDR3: CASSRRTNEQFF. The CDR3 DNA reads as TGTGCCAGCAGCCGAAGGACTAATGAGCAGTTCTTC.

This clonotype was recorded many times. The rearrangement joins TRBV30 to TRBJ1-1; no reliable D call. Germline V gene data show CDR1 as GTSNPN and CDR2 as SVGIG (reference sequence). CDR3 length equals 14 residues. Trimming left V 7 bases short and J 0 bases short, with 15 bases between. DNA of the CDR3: TGTGCCTCGGGCAGGTTGGGCCTGAACACTGAAGCTTTCTTT. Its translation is CASGRLGLNTEAFF. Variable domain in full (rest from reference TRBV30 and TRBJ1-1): SQTIHQWPATLVQPVGSPLSLECTVEGTSNPNLYWYRQAAGRGLQLLFYSVGIGQISSEVPQNLSASRPQDRQFILSSKKLLLSDSGFYLCASGRLGLNTEAFFGQGTRLTVV.

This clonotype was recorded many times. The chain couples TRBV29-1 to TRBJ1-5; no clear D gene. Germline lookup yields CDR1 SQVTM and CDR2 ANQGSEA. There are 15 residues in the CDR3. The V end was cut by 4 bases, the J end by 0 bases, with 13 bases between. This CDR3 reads CSVGVGSNSNQPQHF. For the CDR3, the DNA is TGCAGCGTTGGGGTCGGGAGTAATAGCAATCAGCCCCAGCATTTT.

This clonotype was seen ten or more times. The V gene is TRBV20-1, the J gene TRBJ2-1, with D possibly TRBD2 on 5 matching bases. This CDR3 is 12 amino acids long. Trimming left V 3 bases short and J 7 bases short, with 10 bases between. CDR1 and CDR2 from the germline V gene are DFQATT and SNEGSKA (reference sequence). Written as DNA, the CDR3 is TGCAGTGCTAGCGGGGTGGGGAATGAGCAGTTCTTC. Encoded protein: CSASGVGNEQFF.

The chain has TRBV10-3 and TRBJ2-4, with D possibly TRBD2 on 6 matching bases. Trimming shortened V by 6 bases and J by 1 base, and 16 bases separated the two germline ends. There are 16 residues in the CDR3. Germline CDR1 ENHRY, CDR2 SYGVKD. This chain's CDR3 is CAIRDPGGAAKNIQYF. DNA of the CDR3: TGTGCCATCAGGGACCCCGGCGGGGCGGCCAAAAACATTCAGTACTTC.

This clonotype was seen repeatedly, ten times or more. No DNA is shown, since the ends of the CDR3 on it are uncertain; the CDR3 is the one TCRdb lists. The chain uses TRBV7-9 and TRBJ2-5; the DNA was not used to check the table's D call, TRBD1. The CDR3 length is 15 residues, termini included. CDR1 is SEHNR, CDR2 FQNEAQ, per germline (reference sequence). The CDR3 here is CASSSTLGQTETQYF.

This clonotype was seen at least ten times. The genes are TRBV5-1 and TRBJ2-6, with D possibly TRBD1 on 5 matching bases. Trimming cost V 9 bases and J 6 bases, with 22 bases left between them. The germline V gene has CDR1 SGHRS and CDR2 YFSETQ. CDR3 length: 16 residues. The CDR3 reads CATAVGVGSSANVLTF. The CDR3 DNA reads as TGCGCCACCGCAGTAGGGGTGGGCTCTTCGGCCAACGTCCTGACTTTC.

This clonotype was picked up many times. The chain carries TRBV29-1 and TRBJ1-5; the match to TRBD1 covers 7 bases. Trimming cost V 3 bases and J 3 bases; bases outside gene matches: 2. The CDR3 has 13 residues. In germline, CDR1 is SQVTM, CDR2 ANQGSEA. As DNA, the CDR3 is TGCAGCGTTGAGACAGGGATCAATCAGCCCCAGCATTTT. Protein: CSVETGINQPQHF.

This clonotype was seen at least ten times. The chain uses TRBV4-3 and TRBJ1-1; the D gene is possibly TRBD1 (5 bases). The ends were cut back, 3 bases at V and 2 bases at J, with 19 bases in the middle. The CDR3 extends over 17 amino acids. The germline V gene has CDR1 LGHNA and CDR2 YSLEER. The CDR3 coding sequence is TGCGCCAGCAGCCAGGTGTGGCAGGCGGGGGATAACACTGAAGCTTTCTTT. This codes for CASSQVWQAGDNTEAFF.

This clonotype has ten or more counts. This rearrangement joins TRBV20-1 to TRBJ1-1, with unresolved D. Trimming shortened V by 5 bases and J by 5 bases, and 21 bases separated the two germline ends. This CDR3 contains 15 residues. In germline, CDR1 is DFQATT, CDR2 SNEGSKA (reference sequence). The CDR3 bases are TGCAGTGCTCCTAGGGCTGCAACAGCAGAGACTGAAGCTTTCTTT. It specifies CSAPRAATAETEAFF.

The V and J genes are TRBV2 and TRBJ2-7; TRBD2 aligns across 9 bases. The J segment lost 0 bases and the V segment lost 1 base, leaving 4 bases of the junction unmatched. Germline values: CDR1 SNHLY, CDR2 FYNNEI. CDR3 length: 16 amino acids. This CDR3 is CASSEVKRGVSYEQYF. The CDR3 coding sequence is TGTGCCAGCAGTGAAGTGAAGCGGGGGGTCTCCTACGAGCAGTACTTC.

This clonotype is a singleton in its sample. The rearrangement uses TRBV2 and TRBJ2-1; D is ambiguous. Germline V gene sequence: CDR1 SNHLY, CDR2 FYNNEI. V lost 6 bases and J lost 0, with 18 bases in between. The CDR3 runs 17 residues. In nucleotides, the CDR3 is TGTGCCAGCAGGAAAGAACCACGACAATCCTCCTACAATGAGCAGTTCTTC. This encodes CASRKEPRQSSYNEQFF.

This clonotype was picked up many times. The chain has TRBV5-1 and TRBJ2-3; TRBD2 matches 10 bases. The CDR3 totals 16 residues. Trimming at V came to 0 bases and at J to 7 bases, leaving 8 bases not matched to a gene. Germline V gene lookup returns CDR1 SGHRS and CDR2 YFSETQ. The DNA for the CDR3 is TGCGCCAGCAGCTTGGCCCAAGCGGGGGGGCAAAATACGCAGTATTTT. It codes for CASSLAQAGGQNTQYF.

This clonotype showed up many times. Here the CDR3 DNA reads TGCAGTGCTAGAGCGGCAGGGCGGGACTACAATGAGCAGTTCTTC. It codes for CSARAAGRDYNEQFF. The rearrangement uses TRBV20-1 and TRBJ2-1; weak D call: TRBD2 (6 bases). The CDR3 length is 15 residues. The germline V gene has CDR1 DFQATT and CDR2 SNEGSKA (reference sequence). Trimming stripped 1 base from V and 3 bases from J, with 13 bases between.

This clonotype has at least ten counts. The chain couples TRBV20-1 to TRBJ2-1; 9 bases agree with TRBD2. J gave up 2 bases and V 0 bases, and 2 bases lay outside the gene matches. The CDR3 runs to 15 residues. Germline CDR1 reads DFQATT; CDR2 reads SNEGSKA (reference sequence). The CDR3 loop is CSARDSSGTYNEQFF. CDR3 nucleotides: TGCAGTGCTAGAGATTCTAGCGGGACCTACAATGAGCAGTTCTTC.

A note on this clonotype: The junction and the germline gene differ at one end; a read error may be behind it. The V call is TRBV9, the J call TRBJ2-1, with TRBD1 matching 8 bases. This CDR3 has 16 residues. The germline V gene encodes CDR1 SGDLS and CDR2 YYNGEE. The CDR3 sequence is CASGVAYRGKYNDQFF. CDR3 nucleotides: TGTGCCAGCGGCGTAGCTTACAGGGGGAAGTACAATGACCAGTTCTTC.

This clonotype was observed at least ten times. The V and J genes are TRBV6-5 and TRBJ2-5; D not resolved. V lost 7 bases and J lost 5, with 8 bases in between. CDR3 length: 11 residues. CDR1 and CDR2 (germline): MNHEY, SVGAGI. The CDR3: CASKFGETQYF. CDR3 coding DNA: TGTGCCAGCAAGTTCGGGGAGACCCAGTACTTC.

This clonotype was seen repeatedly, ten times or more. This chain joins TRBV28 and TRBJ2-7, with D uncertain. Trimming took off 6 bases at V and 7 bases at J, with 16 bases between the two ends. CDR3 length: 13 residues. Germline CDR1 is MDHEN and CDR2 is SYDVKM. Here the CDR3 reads CASRSTYRREQYF. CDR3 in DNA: TGTGCCAGCAGATCCACCTACCGACGGGAGCAGTACTTC. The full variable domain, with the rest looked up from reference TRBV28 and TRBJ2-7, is DVKVTQSSRYLVKRTGEKVFLECVQDMDHENMFWYRQDPGLGLRLIYFSYDVKMKEKGDIPEGYSVSREKKERFSLILESASTNQTSMYLCASRSTYRREQYFGPGTRLTVT.

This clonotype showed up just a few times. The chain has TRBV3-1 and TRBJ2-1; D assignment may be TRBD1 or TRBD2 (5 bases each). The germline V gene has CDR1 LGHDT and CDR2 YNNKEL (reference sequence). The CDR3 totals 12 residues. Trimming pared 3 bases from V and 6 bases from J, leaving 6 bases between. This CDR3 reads CASSQGVNEQFF. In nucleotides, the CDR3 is TGTGCCAGCAGCCAGGGGGTCAATGAGCAGTTCTTC.

The chain's CDR3 is CASTLGNTEAFF. CDR3 in DNA: TGTGCCAGCACCCTGGGGAACACTGAAGCTTTCTTT. J is TRBJ1-1 and V is TRBV7-8; D uncertain. The CDR3 has 12 residues. V lost 7 bases to trimming and J lost 1 base, with 7 bases between them. The V gene's germline CDR1 is SGHVS and CDR2 FQNEAQ.

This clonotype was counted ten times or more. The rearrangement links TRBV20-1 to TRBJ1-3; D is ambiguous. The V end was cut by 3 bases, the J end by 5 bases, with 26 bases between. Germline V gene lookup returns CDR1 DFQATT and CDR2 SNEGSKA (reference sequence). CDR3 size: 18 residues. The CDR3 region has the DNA TGCAGTGCTAGGGGGATGTCGTTGGGGAGGGATCTAAGAAACACCATATATTTT. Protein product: CSARGMSLGRDLRNTIYF.

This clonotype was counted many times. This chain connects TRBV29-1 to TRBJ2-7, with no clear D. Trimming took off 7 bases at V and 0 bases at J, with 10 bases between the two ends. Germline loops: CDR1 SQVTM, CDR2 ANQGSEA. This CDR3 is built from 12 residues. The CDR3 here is CSAKRSSYEQYF. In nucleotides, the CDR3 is TGCAGCGCCAAAAGGAGCTCCTACGAGCAGTACTTC.